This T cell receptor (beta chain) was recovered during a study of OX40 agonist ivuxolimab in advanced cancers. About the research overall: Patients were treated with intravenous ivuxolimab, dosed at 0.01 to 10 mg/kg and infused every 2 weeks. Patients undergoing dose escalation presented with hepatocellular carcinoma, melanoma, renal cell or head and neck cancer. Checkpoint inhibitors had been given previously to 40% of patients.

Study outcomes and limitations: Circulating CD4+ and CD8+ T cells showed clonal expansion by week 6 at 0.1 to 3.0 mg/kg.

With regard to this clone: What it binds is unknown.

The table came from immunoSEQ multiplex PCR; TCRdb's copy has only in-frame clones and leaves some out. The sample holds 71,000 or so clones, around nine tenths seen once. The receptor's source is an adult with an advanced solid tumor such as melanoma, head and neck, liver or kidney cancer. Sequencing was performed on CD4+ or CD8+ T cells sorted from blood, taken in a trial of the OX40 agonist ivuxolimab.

The CDR3 bases are TGCGCCAGCAGTGAGTCGGGAGGAGCCGACACAGATACGCAGTATTTT. Residues: CASSESGGADTDTQYF. The chain joins TRBV10-1 to TRBJ2-3; a weak D match, TRBD2 (6 bases). Germline lookup yields CDR1 WNHNN and CDR2 SYGVQD (reference sequence). The CDR3 loop spans 16 amino acids. V gave up 0 bases and J gave up 2 bases, with 12 bases separating them.